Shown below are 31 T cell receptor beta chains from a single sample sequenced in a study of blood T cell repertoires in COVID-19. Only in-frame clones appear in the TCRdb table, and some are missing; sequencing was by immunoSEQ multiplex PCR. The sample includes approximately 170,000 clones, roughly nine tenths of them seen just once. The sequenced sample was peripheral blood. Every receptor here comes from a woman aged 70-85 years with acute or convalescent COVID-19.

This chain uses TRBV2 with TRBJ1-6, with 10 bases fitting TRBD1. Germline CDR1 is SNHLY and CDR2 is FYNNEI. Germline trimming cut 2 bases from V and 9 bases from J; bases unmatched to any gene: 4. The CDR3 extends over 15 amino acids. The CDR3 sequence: CASSEQTGGGSPLHF. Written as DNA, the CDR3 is TGTGCCAGCAGTGAACAGACAGGGGGCGGTTCACCCCTCCACTTT.

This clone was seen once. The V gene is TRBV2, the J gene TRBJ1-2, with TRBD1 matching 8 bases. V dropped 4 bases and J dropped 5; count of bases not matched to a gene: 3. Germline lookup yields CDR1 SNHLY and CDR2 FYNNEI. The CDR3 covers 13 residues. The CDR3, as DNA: TGTGCCAGCAGTGGGGACAGGATTTATGGCTACACCTTC. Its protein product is CASSGDRIYGYTF.

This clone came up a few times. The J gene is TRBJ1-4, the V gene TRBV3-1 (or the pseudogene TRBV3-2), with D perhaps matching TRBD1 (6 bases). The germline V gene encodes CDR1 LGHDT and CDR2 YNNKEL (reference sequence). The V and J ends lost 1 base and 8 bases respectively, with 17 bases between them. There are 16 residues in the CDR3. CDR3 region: CASSQGLQGRWEKLFF. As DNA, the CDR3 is TGTGCCAGCAGCCAAGGCTTACAGGGTCGTTGGGAAAAACTGTTTTTT.

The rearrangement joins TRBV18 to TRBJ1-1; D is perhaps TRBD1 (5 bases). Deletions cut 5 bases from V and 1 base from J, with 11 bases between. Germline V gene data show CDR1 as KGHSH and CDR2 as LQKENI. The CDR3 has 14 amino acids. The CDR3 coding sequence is TGTGCCAGCTCAGCAGGGTTTGAGAACACTGAAGCTTTCTTT. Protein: CASSAGFENTEAFF.

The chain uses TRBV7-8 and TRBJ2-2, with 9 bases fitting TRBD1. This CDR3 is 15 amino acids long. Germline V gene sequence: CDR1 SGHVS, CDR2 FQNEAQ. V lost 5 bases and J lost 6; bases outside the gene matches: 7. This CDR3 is CASSRDRVGAGELFF. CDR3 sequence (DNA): TGTGCCAGCAGCCGGGACAGGGTGGGGGCCGGGGAGCTGTTTTTT.

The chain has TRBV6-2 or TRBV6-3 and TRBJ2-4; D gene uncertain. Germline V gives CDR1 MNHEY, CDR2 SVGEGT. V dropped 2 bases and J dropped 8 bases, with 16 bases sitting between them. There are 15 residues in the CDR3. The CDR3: CASSYARNYRDIQYF. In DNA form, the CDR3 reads TGTGCCAGCAGTTACGCCAGAAACTATAGAGACATTCAGTACTTC.

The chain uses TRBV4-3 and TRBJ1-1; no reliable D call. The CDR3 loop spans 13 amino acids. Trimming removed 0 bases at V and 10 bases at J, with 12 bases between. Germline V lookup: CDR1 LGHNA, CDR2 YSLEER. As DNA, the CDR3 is TGCGCCAGCAGCCAAGAGCGGACTTCAGGAGCTTTCTTT. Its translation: CASSQERTSGAFF.

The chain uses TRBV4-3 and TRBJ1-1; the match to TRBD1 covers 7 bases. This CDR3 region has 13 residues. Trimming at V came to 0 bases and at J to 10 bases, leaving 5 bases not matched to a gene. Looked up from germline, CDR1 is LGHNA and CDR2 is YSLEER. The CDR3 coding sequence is TGCGCCAGCAGCCAAGATAGGGGGCATGGAGCTTTCTTT. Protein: CASSQDRGHGAFF.

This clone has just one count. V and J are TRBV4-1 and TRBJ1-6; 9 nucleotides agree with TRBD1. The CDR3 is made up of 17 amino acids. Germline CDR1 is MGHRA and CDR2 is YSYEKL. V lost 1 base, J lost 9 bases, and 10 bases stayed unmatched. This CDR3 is CASSQGVSGTGISPLHF. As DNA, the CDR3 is TGCGCCAGCAGCCAAGGCGTCAGCGGGACAGGGATTTCACCCCTCCACTTT.

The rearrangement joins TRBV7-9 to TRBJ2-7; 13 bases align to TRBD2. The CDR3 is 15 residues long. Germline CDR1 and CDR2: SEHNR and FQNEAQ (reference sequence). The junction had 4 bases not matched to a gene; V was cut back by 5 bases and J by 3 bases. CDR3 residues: CASSETSGRIYEQYF. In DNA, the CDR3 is TGTGCCAGCAGCGAGACTAGCGGGAGGATCTACGAGCAGTACTTC.

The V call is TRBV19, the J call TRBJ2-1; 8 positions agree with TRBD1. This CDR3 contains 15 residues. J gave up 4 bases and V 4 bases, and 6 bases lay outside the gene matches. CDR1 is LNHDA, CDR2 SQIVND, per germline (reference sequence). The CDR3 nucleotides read TGTGCCAGTAGTAACCCCGGGGACAGGTACAATGAGCAGTTCTTC. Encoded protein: CASSNPGDRYNEQFF.

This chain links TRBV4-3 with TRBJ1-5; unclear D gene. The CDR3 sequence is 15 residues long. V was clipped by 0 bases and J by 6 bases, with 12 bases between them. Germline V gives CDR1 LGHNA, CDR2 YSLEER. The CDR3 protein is CASSQEVQAFQPQHF. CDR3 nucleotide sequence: TGCGCCAGCAGCCAAGAGGTCCAGGCCTTTCAGCCCCAGCATTTT.

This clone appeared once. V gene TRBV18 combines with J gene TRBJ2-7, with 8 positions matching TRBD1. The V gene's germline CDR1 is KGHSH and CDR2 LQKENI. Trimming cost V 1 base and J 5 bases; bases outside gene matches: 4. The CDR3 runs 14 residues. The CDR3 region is CASSPRAGGHEQYF. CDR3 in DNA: TGTGCCAGCTCACCACGGGCAGGGGGCCACGAGCAGTACTTC.

Written as DNA, the CDR3 is TGTGCCAGCAGCTTATTATCTGTAGGGACTTCGGGAAACACCATATATTTT. Its translation is CASSLLSVGTSGNTIYF. V gene TRBV7-6 combines with J gene TRBJ1-3; TRBD1 is a possible D gene (5 bases). Germline values: CDR1 SGHVS, CDR2 FNYEAQ. The CDR3 runs to 17 residues. Trimming removed 2 bases from V and 4 bases from J, with 18 bases in between.

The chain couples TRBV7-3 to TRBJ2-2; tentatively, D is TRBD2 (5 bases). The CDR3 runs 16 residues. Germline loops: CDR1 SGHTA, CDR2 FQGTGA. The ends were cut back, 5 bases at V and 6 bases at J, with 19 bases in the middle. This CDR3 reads CASSLFATGSAGELFF. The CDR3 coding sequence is TGTGCCAGCAGCCTCTTCGCGACGGGAAGCGCCGGGGAGCTGTTTTTT. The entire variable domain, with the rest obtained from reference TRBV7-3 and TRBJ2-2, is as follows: GAGVSQTPSNKVTEKGKYVELRCDPISGHTALYWYRQSLGQGPEFLIYFQGTGAADDSGLPNDRFFAVRPEGSVSTLKIQRTERGDSAVYLCASSLFATGSAGELFFGEGSRLTVL.

DNA of the CDR3: TGCGCCAGCAGCCAAGGGTTTTCGAGGAGCGATGGCTACACCTTC. Amino acid sequence: CASSQGFSRSDGYTF. The chain is built from TRBV4-3 and TRBJ1-2, with D uncertain. The germline V gene has CDR1 LGHNA and CDR2 YSLEER. The CDR3 runs 15 residues. Trimming removed 1 base from V and 6 bases from J, with 15 bases in between.

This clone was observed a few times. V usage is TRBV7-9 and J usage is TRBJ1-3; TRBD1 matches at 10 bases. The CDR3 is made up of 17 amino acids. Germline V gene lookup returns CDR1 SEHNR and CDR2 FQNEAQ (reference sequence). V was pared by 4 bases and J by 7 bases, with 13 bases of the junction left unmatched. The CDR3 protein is CASSYTSGTGVVNTIYF. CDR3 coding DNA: TGTGCCAGCAGCTACACCTCCGGGACAGGGGTGGTGAACACCATATATTTT.

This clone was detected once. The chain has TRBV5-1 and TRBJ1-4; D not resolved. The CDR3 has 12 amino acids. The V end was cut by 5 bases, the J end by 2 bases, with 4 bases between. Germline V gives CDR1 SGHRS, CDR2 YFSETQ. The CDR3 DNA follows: TGCGCCAGCAGGGCTACTAATGAAAAACTGTTTTTT. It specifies CASRATNEKLFF.

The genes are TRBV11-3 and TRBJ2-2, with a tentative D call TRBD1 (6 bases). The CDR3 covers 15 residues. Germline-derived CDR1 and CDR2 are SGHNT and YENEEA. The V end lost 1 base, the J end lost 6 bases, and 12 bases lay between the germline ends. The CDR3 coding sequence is TGTGCCAGCAGCTTAGGGGGGCGGTCATCCGGGGAGCTGTTTTTT. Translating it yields CASSLGGRSSGELFF. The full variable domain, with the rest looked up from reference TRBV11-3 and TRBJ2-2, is EAGVVQSPRYKIIEKKQPVAFWCNPISGHNTLYWYLQNLGQGPELLIRYENEEAVDDSQLPKDRFSAERLKGVDSTLKIQPAELGDSAVYLCASSLGGRSSGELFFGEGSRLTVL.

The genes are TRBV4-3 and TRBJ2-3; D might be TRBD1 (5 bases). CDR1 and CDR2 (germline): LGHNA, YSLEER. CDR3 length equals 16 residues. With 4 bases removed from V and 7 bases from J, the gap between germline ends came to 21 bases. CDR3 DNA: TGCGCCAGCAGCCGAGAAACAGGATTCGGAGTTTATACGCAGTATTTT. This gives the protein CASSRETGFGVYTQYF.

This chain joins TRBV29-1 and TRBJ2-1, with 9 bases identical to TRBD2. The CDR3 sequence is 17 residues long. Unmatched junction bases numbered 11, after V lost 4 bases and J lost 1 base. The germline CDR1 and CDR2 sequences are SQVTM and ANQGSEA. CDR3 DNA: TGCAGCGTTGGGGCTGCGGGTACTAGCGGGTCCTACAATGAGCAGTTCTTC. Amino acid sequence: CSVGAAGTSGSYNEQFF.

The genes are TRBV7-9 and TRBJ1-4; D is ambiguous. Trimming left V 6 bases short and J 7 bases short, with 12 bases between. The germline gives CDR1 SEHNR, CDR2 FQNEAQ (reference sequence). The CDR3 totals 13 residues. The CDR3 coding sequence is TGTGCCAGCAGGCTAGTTGGAACTGAAAAACTGTTTTTT. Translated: CASRLVGTEKLFF.

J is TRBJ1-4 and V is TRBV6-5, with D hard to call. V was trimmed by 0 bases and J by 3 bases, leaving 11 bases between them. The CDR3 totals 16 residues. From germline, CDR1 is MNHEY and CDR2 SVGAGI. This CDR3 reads CASSYSGRGPNEKLFF. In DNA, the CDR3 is TGTGCCAGCAGTTACTCGGGTAGAGGCCCTAATGAAAAACTGTTTTTT.

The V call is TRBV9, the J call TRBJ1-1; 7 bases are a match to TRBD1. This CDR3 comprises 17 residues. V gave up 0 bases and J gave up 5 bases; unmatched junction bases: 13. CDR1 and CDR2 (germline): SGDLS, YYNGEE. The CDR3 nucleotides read TGTGCCAGCAGCGTAGGAAGGTCTCGGGACAGAGGGACTGAAGCTTTCTTT. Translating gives CASSVGRSRDRGTEAFF.

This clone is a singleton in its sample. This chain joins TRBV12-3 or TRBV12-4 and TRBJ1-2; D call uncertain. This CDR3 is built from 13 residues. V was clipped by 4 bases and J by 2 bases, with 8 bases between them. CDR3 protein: CASSSRGNYGYTF. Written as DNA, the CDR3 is TGTGCCAGCAGTTCTCGCGGCAACTATGGCTACACCTTC.

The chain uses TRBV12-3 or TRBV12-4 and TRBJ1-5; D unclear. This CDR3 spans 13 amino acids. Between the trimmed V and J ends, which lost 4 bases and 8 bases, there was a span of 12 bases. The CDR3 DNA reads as TGTGCCAGCAGTTGGGCAGCCATTGAGCCCCAGCATTTT. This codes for CASSWAAIEPQHF.

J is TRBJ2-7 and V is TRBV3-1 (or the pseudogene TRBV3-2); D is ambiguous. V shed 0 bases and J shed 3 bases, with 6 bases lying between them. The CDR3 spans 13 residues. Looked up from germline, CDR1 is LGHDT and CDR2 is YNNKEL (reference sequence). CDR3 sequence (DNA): TGTGCCAGCAGCCAAGAGGCTTTCTACGAGCAGTACTTC. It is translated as CASSQEAFYEQYF.

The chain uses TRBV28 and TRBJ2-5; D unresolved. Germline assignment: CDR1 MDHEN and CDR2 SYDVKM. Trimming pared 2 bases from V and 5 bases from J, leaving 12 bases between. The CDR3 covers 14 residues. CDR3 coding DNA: TGTGCCAGCAGTTTAAGTTTGTCGAGGGAGACCCAGTACTTC. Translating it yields CASSLSLSRETQYF.

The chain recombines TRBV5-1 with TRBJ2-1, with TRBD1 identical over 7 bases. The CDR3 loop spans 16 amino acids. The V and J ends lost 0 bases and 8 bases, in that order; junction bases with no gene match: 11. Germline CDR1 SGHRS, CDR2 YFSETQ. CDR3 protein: CASSLASGGIFDEQFF. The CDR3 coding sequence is TGCGCCAGCAGCTTGGCCTCAGGGGGTATTTTCGATGAGCAGTTCTTC.

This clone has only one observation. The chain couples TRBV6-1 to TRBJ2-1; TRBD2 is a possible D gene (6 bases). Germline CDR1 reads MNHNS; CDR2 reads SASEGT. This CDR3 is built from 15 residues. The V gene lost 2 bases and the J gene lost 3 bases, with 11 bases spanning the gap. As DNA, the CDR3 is TGTGCCAGCAGTGAACGGGACTCCTACTACAATGAGCAGTTCTTC. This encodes CASSERDSYYNEQFF.

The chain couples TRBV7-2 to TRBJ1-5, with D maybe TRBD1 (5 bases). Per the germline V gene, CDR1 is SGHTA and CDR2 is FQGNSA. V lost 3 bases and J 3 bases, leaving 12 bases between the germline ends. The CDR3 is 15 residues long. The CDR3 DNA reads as TGTGCCAGCAGCTTGGGGCAGGGAAACAATCAGCCCCAGCATTTT. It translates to CASSLGQGNNQPQHF.